One and the same sample provided the 27 T cell receptor beta chains below, sequenced in a study of control samples from healthy donors and cancer patients. Clones were sequenced by immunoSEQ multiplex PCR, and TCRdb holds only the in-frame ones, with some missing. Here the sample spans approximately 120,000 clones, 90% being singletons. Specimen: blood. These TCRs come from a human donor in good health. The donor label of this sample is uncertain.

The chain combines TRBV19 with TRBJ1-5, with TRBD1 matching 10 bases. The V gene's germline CDR1 is LNHDA and CDR2 SQIVND (reference sequence). This CDR3 comprises 14 residues. J gave up 7 bases and V 7 bases, and 7 bases lay outside the gene matches. The CDR3 DNA follows: TGTGCCAGTAAAGAGGGACAGGGGTACCAGCCCCAGCATTTT. It yields the protein CASKEGQGYQPQHF.

The rearrangement joins TRBV6-1 to TRBJ2-1; TRBD2 might be the D (6 bases). Deletions cut 1 base from V and 8 bases from J, with 15 bases between. Germline V gene sequence: CDR1 MNHNS, CDR2 SASEGT. The CDR3 covers 15 residues. CDR3 coding DNA: TGTGCCAGCAGTGAAGGTGGACTGGGCGGGGATGAGCAGTTCTTC. Residues: CASSEGGLGGDEQFF.

A few counts support this clone. This sequence joins TRBV19 and TRBJ1-5; no reliable D call. The V end lost 8 bases, the J end lost 3 bases, and 14 bases lay between the germline ends. The CDR3 has 14 residues. The germline V gene encodes CDR1 LNHDA and CDR2 SQIVND (reference sequence). The CDR3 DNA is TGTGCCAGTCAAAGCCCGGGCACCAATCAGCCCCAGCATTTT. It translates to CASQSPGTNQPQHF.

V and J are TRBV12-3 or TRBV12-4 and TRBJ1-5; no definite D call. Trimming left V 8 bases short and J 3 bases short, with 11 bases between. The CDR3 is 13 residues long. CDR3 nucleotides: TGTGCCAGCTCACCACAGCTCAATCAGCCCCAGCATTTT. Translating it yields CASSPQLNQPQHF.

The J gene is TRBJ2-3, the V gene TRBV27, with D hard to call. Trimming shortened V by 3 bases and J by 2 bases, and 9 bases separated the two germline ends. This CDR3 is 14 amino acids long. CDR1 is MNHEY and CDR2 is SMNVEV in the germline V gene (reference sequence). CDR3: CASSFRRLTDTQYF. In nucleotides, the CDR3 is TGTGCCAGCAGTTTTCGACGCCTCACAGATACGCAGTATTTT.

This chain uses TRBV9 with TRBJ1-3; D call uncertain. Germline assignment: CDR1 SGDLS and CDR2 YYNGEE. CDR3 size: 15 residues. With 2 bases removed from V and 4 bases from J, the gap between germline ends came to 13 bases. CDR3 DNA sequence: TGTGCCAGCAGCGTGGACGAAGCGCTCGGAAACACCATATATTTT. It yields the protein CASSVDEALGNTIYF.

The CDR3 DNA sequence: TGTGCCACCAGTGCGATCGGCTCCTACAATGAGCAGTTCTTC. Its translation: CATSAIGSYNEQFF. This chain connects TRBV24-1 to TRBJ2-1; D not resolved. V dropped 5 bases and J dropped 0 bases, with 7 bases sitting between them. The germline V gene encodes CDR1 KGHDR and CDR2 SFDVKD. The CDR3 extends over 14 amino acids.

V and J are TRBV9 and TRBJ1-3, with a tentative D call TRBD1 (5 bases). Germline V gene sequence: CDR1 SGDLS, CDR2 YYNGEE. Trimming pared 4 bases from V and 0 bases from J, leaving 17 bases between. The CDR3 is made up of 17 amino acids. This CDR3 reads CASSPRFDSSSGNTIYF. Here the CDR3 DNA reads TGTGCCAGCAGCCCCCGTTTTGACAGCAGCTCTGGAAACACCATATATTTT.

V gene TRBV18 combines with J gene TRBJ1-6, with D tentatively TRBD1 (6 bases). The CDR3 length is 14 residues. Germline CDR1 KGHSH, CDR2 LQKENI. V gave up 1 base and J gave up 6 bases, with 7 bases separating them. The CDR3 loop is CASSPQGGNSPLHF. In nucleotides, the CDR3 is TGTGCCAGCTCACCACAGGGGGGTAATTCACCCCTCCACTTT.

This clone was seen a single time. The V gene is TRBV6-6, the J gene TRBJ1-1; 9 bases agree with TRBD1. CDR1 and CDR2 (germline): MNHNY, SVGAGI (reference sequence). The CDR3 has 15 residues. Losses at the gene ends were 6 bases for V and 6 bases for J; bases not matched to a gene: 11. The CDR3 bases are TGTGCCAGCAGAGAAGGGGCGAACAGGGGGCCTGAAGCTTTCTTT. It translates to CASREGANRGPEAFF.

This chain connects TRBV7-3 to TRBJ1-1; 7 bases line up with TRBD1. V trimming: 0 bases; J trimming: 6 bases; junction bases outside the gene matches: 16. CDR3 length: 18 amino acids. Germline CDR1 is SGHTA and CDR2 is FQGTGA. The chain's CDR3 is CASSLTGGLTGRVAEAFF. The CDR3 nucleotides read TGTGCCAGCAGCTTAACAGGGGGTTTGACAGGGAGGGTTGCTGAAGCTTTCTTT.

This chain joins TRBV3-1 (or the pseudogene TRBV3-2) and TRBJ2-1, with 7 bases identical to TRBD2. The V segment lost 0 bases and the J segment 5 bases; nucleotides outside the gene matches: 7. This CDR3 is built from 16 residues. CDR1 is LGHDT and CDR2 is YNNKEL in the germline V gene (reference sequence). CDR3 bases: TGTGCCAGCAGCCAAGAAACCAGCGGGGTTGACAATGAGCAGTTCTTC. This gives the protein CASSQETSGVDNEQFF.

This clone was seen more than once but under ten times. The chain couples TRBV2 to TRBJ2-3, with D possibly being TRBD1 or TRBD2 (5 bases each). Germline-derived CDR1 and CDR2 are SNHLY and FYNNEI. This CDR3 is 13 amino acids long. V lost 6 bases to trimming and J lost 8 bases, with 15 bases between them. Written as DNA, the CDR3 is TGTGCCAGCAGCCTCAGCGACAGCGGTACGCAGTATTTT. Translation gives CASSLSDSGTQYF.

The V and J genes are TRBV19 and TRBJ2-7; 8 bases agree with TRBD2. Trimming took 4 bases from V and 1 from J; bases not matched to a gene: 9. The germline gives CDR1 LNHDA, CDR2 SQIVND (reference sequence). The CDR3 sequence is 16 residues long. Here the CDR3 reads CASSTSGLAVSYEQYF. CDR3 DNA: TGTGCCAGTAGTACGTCCGGACTAGCTGTGTCCTACGAGCAGTACTTC.

This chain joins TRBV15 and TRBJ1-2; D gene unclear. Deletions cut 0 bases from V and 4 bases from J, with 12 bases between. Germline lookup yields CDR1 LNHNV and CDR2 YYDKDF (reference sequence). CDR3 length: 15 amino acids. The CDR3 sequence: CATSRDYVESYGYTF. The CDR3, as DNA: TGTGCCACCAGCAGAGATTACGTGGAGTCCTATGGCTACACCTTC.

V gene TRBV3-1 (or the pseudogene TRBV3-2) combines with J gene TRBJ1-2, with TRBD1 as a possible D gene (5 bases). The CDR3 has 15 residues. Trimming shortened V by 0 bases and J by 8 bases, and 16 bases separated the two germline ends. Germline CDR1 reads LGHDT; CDR2 reads YNNKEL (reference sequence). The CDR3 DNA follows: TGTGCCAGCAGCCAAGATCCCGGGACCTTCTGGGGCTACACCTTC. This sequence encodes CASSQDPGTFWGYTF.

CDR3: CASSDRIAGQGALQTQYF. The CDR3 nucleotides are TGCGCCAGCAGCGATCGAATTGCGGGACAGGGGGCGTTGCAGACCCAGTACTTC. V usage is TRBV5-1 and J usage is TRBJ2-5, with 12 bases fitting TRBD1. The CDR3 has 18 residues. Germline assignment: CDR1 SGHRS and CDR2 YFSETQ. After removal of 4 bases from V and 6 bases from J, the junction contained 16 bases not matched to a gene.

The chain recombines TRBV19 with TRBJ1-1; unclear D gene. CDR1 and CDR2 (germline): LNHDA, SQIVND (reference sequence). Trimming shortened V by 9 bases and J by 0 bases, and 17 bases separated the two germline ends. CDR3 length equals 15 residues. The CDR3 DNA reads as TGTGCCAGCTCCTTAAGGGTACAGATGAACACTGAAGCTTTCTTT. Protein: CASSLRVQMNTEAFF.

The table lists this clone with a count of one. The genes are TRBV19 and TRBJ2-5; TRBD1 agrees at 7 bases. The V gene end was trimmed by 8 bases and the J gene end by 3 bases; junction bases not matched to a gene: 12. The CDR3 spans 15 residues. CDR1 LNHDA and CDR2 SQIVND come from the germline V gene (reference sequence). CDR3 coding DNA: TGTGCCAGTTCTCATGGGACAGCTCGGGAAGAGACCCAGTACTTC. It specifies CASSHGTAREETQYF.

The chain links TRBV5-1 to TRBJ1-1; D possibly corresponds to TRBD1 (6 bases). Trimming shortened V by 3 bases and J by 4 bases, and 25 bases separated the two germline ends. The CDR3 extends over 18 amino acids. CDR1 is SGHRS, CDR2 YFSETQ, per germline. In nucleotides, the CDR3 is TGCGCCAGCAGCTGGACAACAGGGTCCTCTTCTTCGGGCACTGAAGCTTTCTTT. Its translation is CASSWTTGSSSSGTEAFF.

The J gene is TRBJ2-5, the V gene TRBV27; 7 bases line up with TRBD2. The CDR3 is made up of 15 amino acids. After removal of 3 bases from V and 5 bases from J, the junction contained 9 bases not matched to a gene. CDR1 is MNHEY, CDR2 SMNVEV, per germline (reference sequence). The CDR3 sequence is CASSLGGDGFETQYF. The CDR3 DNA is TGTGCCAGCAGTTTGGGGGGGGATGGTTTCGAGACCCAGTACTTC.

This clone was detected once. CDR3 amino acids: CASSPAGLNQPQHF. In DNA, the CDR3 is TGTGCCAGCTCGCCTGCCGGTTTGAATCAGCCCCAGCATTTT. The chain uses TRBV18 and TRBJ1-5; D not certain. Germline CDR1 KGHSH, CDR2 LQKENI. The CDR3 totals 14 residues. With 6 bases removed from V and 4 bases from J, the gap between germline ends came to 13 bases.

This chain links TRBV6-1 with TRBJ1-5; D may be TRBD1 (5 bases). This CDR3 has 15 amino acids. The germline CDR1 and CDR2 sequences are MNHNS and SASEGT. Trimming pared 3 bases from V and 5 bases from J, leaving 14 bases between. CDR3: CASSEVGEPHQPQHF. The CDR3 DNA reads as TGTGCCAGCAGTGAGGTAGGGGAACCTCATCAGCCCCAGCATTTT.

The chain is built from TRBV7-2 and TRBJ1-4, with a possible D match to TRBD1 (5 bases). The CDR3 extends over 15 amino acids. CDR1 is SGHTA and CDR2 is FQGNSA in the germline V gene. V was pared by 4 bases and J by 7 bases, with 16 bases between. This CDR3 reads CASSSQGSGGEKLFF. The CDR3, as DNA: TGTGCCAGCAGCTCCCAGGGAAGTGGCGGTGAAAAACTGTTTTTT.

The V gene is TRBV6-5, the J gene TRBJ2-7; 7 positions match TRBD1. The germline gives CDR1 MNHEY, CDR2 SVGAGI. J was trimmed by 3 bases and V by 6 bases; bases with no gene match: 5. This CDR3 region has 13 residues. This CDR3 reads CASRPGTVYEQYF. CDR3 coding DNA: TGTGCCAGCAGACCCGGGACAGTCTACGAGCAGTACTTC.

The chain has TRBV18 and TRBJ2-3, with 10 bases lining up with TRBD2. This CDR3 is 16 amino acids long. CDR1 and CDR2 (germline): KGHSH, LQKENI. With 0 bases clipped from V and 3 bases from J, the junction kept 3 bases outside the gene matches. DNA of the CDR3: TGTGCCAGCTCACCACCCCTAGCGGGGGCTACAGATACGCAGTATTTT. Encoded protein: CASSPPLAGATDTQYF. Drawing the rest from reference TRBV18 and TRBJ2-3, the complete variable domain is NAGVMQNPRHLVRRRGQEARLRCSPMKGHSHVYWYRQLPEEGLKFMVYLQKENIIDESGMPKERFSAEFPKEGPSILRIQQVVRGDSAAYFCASSPPLAGATDTQYFGPGTRLTVL.

The chain recombines TRBV10-3 with TRBJ2-1; no reliable D call. This CDR3 has 12 residues. V was trimmed by 0 bases and J by 9 bases, leaving 6 bases between them. Germline CDR1 ENHRY, CDR2 SYGVKD. The CDR3 protein is CAISESQSEQFF. The CDR3 DNA follows: TGTGCCATCAGTGAGTCCCAAAGTGAGCAGTTCTTC.